The 32 T cell receptor beta chains in this list originate from one sample, sequenced in a study of blood T cell repertoires in COVID-19. Sequencing used immunoSEQ multiplex PCR; TCRdb keeps in-frame clones, though not all of them. The data show 200,000 to 250,000 clones, 86% seen once. Sequenced sample: PBMCs or T cells enriched from blood (not recorded which). These receptors all come from a woman in her 50s who had recovered from COVID-19.

V is TRBV5-8 and J is TRBJ1-4; D is unclear. V was trimmed by 2 bases and J by 7 bases, leaving 15 bases between them. Germline CDR1 is SGHTS and CDR2 is YDEGEE. The CDR3 totals 15 residues. The CDR3 spells CASSLPGFGSEKLFF. CDR3 nucleotide sequence: TGTGCCAGCAGCTTACCGGGATTCGGCAGTGAAAAACTGTTTTTT.

J is TRBJ2-1 and V is TRBV30; 12 bases line up with TRBD2. The V gene end was trimmed by 6 bases and the J gene end by 0 bases; junction bases not matched to a gene: 12. The germline CDR1 and CDR2 sequences are GTSNPN and SVGIG (reference sequence). The CDR3 totals 18 residues. This CDR3 is CACSGLAGPSSSYNEQFF. The CDR3 region has the DNA TGTGCCTGCAGCGGACTAGCGGGACCCTCGAGCTCCTACAATGAGCAGTTCTTC.

This chain links TRBV5-5 with TRBJ1-4, with D tentatively TRBD1 (5 bases). Germline V CDR1 and CDR2: SGHKS, YYEKEE (reference sequence). V was trimmed by 1 base and J by 8 bases, leaving 21 bases between them. There are 17 residues in the CDR3. The CDR3 spells CASSLLVTGGTEEKLFF. The CDR3 DNA is TGTGCCAGCAGCTTGCTTGTAACTGGGGGGACGGAAGAAAAACTGTTTTTT.

The rearrangement links TRBV6-5 to TRBJ2-4; D may be TRBD1 (5 bases). CDR1 and CDR2 from the germline V gene are MNHEY and SVGAGI. The CDR3 contains 14 residues. The V end lost 7 bases, the J end lost 0 bases, and 10 bases lay between the germline ends. CDR3 in DNA: TGTGCCAGCATTCACAGGCTAGCCAAAAACATTCAGTACTTC. This encodes CASIHRLAKNIQYF.

The chain links TRBV15 to TRBJ2-1; the D gene is possibly TRBD2 (5 bases). CDR1 and CDR2 from the germline V gene are LNHNV and YYDKDF (reference sequence). Trimming shortened V by 8 bases and J by 2 bases, and 16 bases separated the two germline ends. The CDR3 has 15 residues. CDR3 loop: CATSGERGPYNEQFF. The CDR3 DNA sequence: TGTGCCACCTCCGGGGAGCGCGGGCCCTACAATGAGCAGTTCTTC.

The rearrangement uses TRBV7-8 and TRBJ1-6; 11 bases map to TRBD1. V lost 2 bases, J lost 9 bases, and 3 bases stayed unmatched. CDR1 and CDR2 from the germline V gene are SGHVS and FQNEAQ. The length of the CDR3 is 15 residues. This CDR3 is CASSLRGQGGSPLHF. CDR3 DNA: TGTGCCAGCAGCTTACGGGGACAGGGGGGTTCACCCCTCCACTTT.

The rearrangement uses TRBV11-1 and TRBJ1-1, with a possible D match to TRBD1 (6 bases). V was shortened by 0 bases and J by 1 base, with 6 bases between the two germline ends. CDR1 and CDR2 from the germline V gene are SGHAT and FQDESV (reference sequence). This CDR3 comprises 14 residues. CDR3 protein: CASSLATGNTEAFF. CDR3 in DNA: TGTGCCAGCAGCTTAGCGACAGGGAACACTGAAGCTTTCTTT.

The chain links TRBV7-8 to TRBJ1-2, with D maybe TRBD1 (5 bases). Germline lookup yields CDR1 SGHVS and CDR2 FQNEAQ. Trimming removed 2 bases at V and 5 bases at J, with 15 bases between. The CDR3 has 15 residues. For the CDR3, the DNA is TGTGCCAGCAGCTTAACCGTTGGGGGGAATTATGGCTACACCTTC. Its translation: CASSLTVGGNYGYTF.

This sequence joins TRBV7-9 and TRBJ1-1, with unresolved D. Per the germline V gene, CDR1 is SEHNR and CDR2 is FQNEAQ (reference sequence). V was clipped by 5 bases and J by 5 bases, with 9 bases between them. CDR3 length equals 12 residues. CDR3 nucleotides: TGTGCCAGCAGCGCTCTAGGAACTGAAGCTTTCTTT. It translates to CASSALGTEAFF. Using reference TRBV7-9 and TRBJ1-1 for the parts outside the CDR3, the full variable domain is DTGVSQNPRHKITKRGQNVTFRCDPISEHNRLYWYRQTLGQGPEFLTYFQNEAQLEKSRLLSDRFSAERPKGSFSTLEIQRTEQGDSAMYLCASSALGTEAFFGQGTRLTVV.

The sample holds a few counts of this clone. The V gene is TRBV5-1, the J gene TRBJ2-3, with TRBD1 as a possible D gene (6 bases). V was clipped by 4 bases and J by 2 bases, with 11 bases between them. The CDR3 sequence is 14 residues long. CDR1 and CDR2 from the germline V gene are SGHRS and YFSETQ. DNA of the CDR3: TGCGCCAGCAGCCAGGGGCAATCCACAGATACGCAGTATTTT. Amino acid sequence: CASSQGQSTDTQYF.

The gene calls are TRBV27 and TRBJ2-3; D unclear. Trimming pared 4 bases from V and 3 bases from J, leaving 8 bases between. Looked up from germline, CDR1 is MNHEY and CDR2 is SMNVEV (reference sequence). The CDR3 has 13 amino acids. Written as DNA, the CDR3 is TGTGCCAGCAGTTCCACAGAAACAGATACGCAGTATTTT. Translating gives CASSSTETDTQYF.

The chain carries TRBV5-1 and TRBJ1-3, with D maybe TRBD1 (5 bases). The CDR3 totals 15 residues. From germline, CDR1 is SGHRS and CDR2 YFSETQ. Trimming left V 1 base short and J 6 bases short, with 14 bases between. The CDR3: CASSLSQGSANTIYF. DNA for the CDR3: TGCGCCAGCAGCTTGTCCCAGGGTTCGGCAAACACCATATATTTT.

The chain carries TRBV2 and TRBJ2-1, with 12 bases matching TRBD2. This CDR3 region has 15 residues. The J segment lost 7 bases and the V segment lost 3 bases, leaving 4 bases of the junction unmatched. From germline, CDR1 is SNHLY and CDR2 FYNNEI. The CDR3 nucleotides read TGTGCCAGCAGTGAGACTAGCGGGGGTAGGAATGAGCAGTTCTTC. Translating it yields CASSETSGGRNEQFF.

The rearrangement links TRBV11-3 to TRBJ2-7; maybe TRBD2 (6 bases). This CDR3 spans 15 amino acids. With 4 bases removed from V and 0 bases from J, the gap between germline ends came to 13 bases. From germline, CDR1 is SGHNT and CDR2 YENEEA. The CDR3 loop is CASSWGESSSYEQYF. The CDR3 nucleotides read TGTGCCAGCAGCTGGGGGGAGAGTAGCTCCTACGAGCAGTACTTC.

The rearrangement links TRBV3-1 (or the pseudogene TRBV3-2) to TRBJ2-5; 14 bases are shared with TRBD2. The CDR3 length is 22 residues. Germline V gene lookup returns CDR1 LGHDT and CDR2 YNNKEL (reference sequence). With 1 base clipped from V and 2 bases from J, the junction kept 18 bases outside the gene matches. CDR3 sequence: CASSQVPLSGLAGVGTQETQYF. CDR3 DNA sequence: TGTGCCAGCAGCCAAGTGCCCCTCTCGGGACTAGCGGGAGTGGGGACACAAGAGACCCAGTACTTC.

The J gene is TRBJ1-6, the V gene TRBV3-1 (or the pseudogene TRBV3-2); no firm D call. The CDR3 has 16 amino acids. Per germline, CDR1 LGHDT and CDR2 YNNKEL (reference sequence). Trimming pared 4 bases from V and 0 bases from J, leaving 10 bases between. CDR3 nucleotide sequence: TGTGCCAGCAGCCGAGGCAGCAGCTCCTATAATTCACCCCTCCACTTT. Translation: CASSRGSSSYNSPLHF.

This clone was seen more than once but under ten times. This rearrangement joins TRBV3-1 (or the pseudogene TRBV3-2) to TRBJ1-5; no clear D. Trimming removed 2 bases from V and 2 bases from J, with 10 bases in between. The CDR3 runs to 15 residues. The germline gives CDR1 LGHDT, CDR2 YNNKEL (reference sequence). Here the CDR3 reads CASSQYGRGNQPQHF. The CDR3 DNA reads as TGTGCCAGCAGCCAATATGGGAGAGGCAATCAGCCCCAGCATTTT.

This sequence joins TRBV5-4 and TRBJ1-3; D ambiguous. The CDR3 consists of 15 residues. CDR1 SGHNT and CDR2 YYREEE come from the germline V gene (reference sequence). V dropped 4 bases and J dropped 4 bases, with 15 bases sitting between them. The CDR3 DNA is TGTGCCAGCAGCCCCACCCCGGGAACGGGAAACACCATATATTTT. It codes for CASSPTPGTGNTIYF.

The DNA for the CDR3 is TGTGCCACCAGTGATTCATCAGGACTAGCCTCCTACAATGAGCAGTTCTTC. Translation: CATSDSSGLASYNEQFF. The genes are TRBV24-1 and TRBJ2-1, with 8 bases aligning to TRBD2. From germline, CDR1 is KGHDR and CDR2 SFDVKD. V was clipped by 2 bases and J by 0 bases; unmatched bases: 5. This CDR3 contains 17 residues.

This clone was seen only a few times. This sequence joins TRBV4-2 and TRBJ2-7, with a weak D call TRBD2 (5 bases). Germline CDR1 is LGHNA and CDR2 is YNFKEQ. The CDR3 covers 14 residues. Trimming took 5 bases from V and 2 from J, leaving 13 bases between them. The DNA of the CDR3 is TGTGCCAGCAGCAATGGCGGGTATACCTACGAGCAGTACTTC. Its protein is CASSNGGYTYEQYF.

The chain couples TRBV11-2 to TRBJ2-7, with TRBD2 identical over 8 bases. V was clipped by 5 bases and J by 3 bases; unmatched bases: 6. CDR1 is SGHAT, CDR2 FQNNGV, per germline. The CDR3 is made up of 14 amino acids. Here the CDR3 reads CASSPSGRIYEQYF. The CDR3 DNA reads as TGTGCCAGCAGCCCCAGCGGGAGAATCTACGAGCAGTACTTC.

The table lists this clone with a few counts. V gene TRBV4-1 combines with J gene TRBJ1-1; D unclear. This CDR3 contains 16 residues. Germline assignment: CDR1 MGHRA and CDR2 YSYEKL. Trimming stripped 4 bases from V and 6 bases from J, with 21 bases between. CDR3 sequence reads: CASSRASSRGPAEAFF. CDR3 nucleotides: TGCGCCAGCAGCCGCGCATCGTCGAGAGGGCCCGCTGAAGCTTTCTTT.

The chain employs TRBV18 and TRBJ1-4; D possibly corresponds to TRBD1 (5 bases). Germline CDR1 reads KGHSH; CDR2 reads LQKENI. This CDR3 is 18 amino acids long. The V end was cut by 1 base, the J end by 0 bases, with 15 bases between. CDR3 DNA: TGTGCCAGCTCACCACGGGACTCCGGCCCTTCAACTAATGAAAAACTGTTTTTT. Its translation is CASSPRDSGPSTNEKLFF.

Points on this clone: In the same sample, other DNA sequences code for this CDR3. The rearrangement links TRBV19 to TRBJ1-5; 10 bases line up with TRBD1. V was clipped by 6 bases and J by 4 bases; unmatched bases: 3. The germline V gene has CDR1 LNHDA and CDR2 SQIVND (reference sequence). The CDR3 has 14 residues. CDR3 DNA sequence: TGTGCCAGTAGCACGGGACAGGGGAATCAGCCCCAGCATTTT. Amino acids: CASSTGQGNQPQHF.

The chain employs TRBV7-2 and TRBJ1-6, with 7 bases lining up with TRBD1. Trimming cost V 8 bases and J 8 bases; bases outside gene matches: 9. The CDR3 is made up of 14 amino acids. Looked up from germline, CDR1 is SGHTA and CDR2 is FQGNSA. CDR3 loop: CASGVQGLDSPLHF. The CDR3 nucleotides read TGTGCCAGCGGAGTACAGGGGCTGGATTCACCCCTCCACTTT. The full variable domain, its missing parts supplied by reference TRBV7-2 and TRBJ1-6, is GAGVSQSPSNKVTEKGKDVELRCDPISGHTALYWYRQSLGQGLEFLIYFQGNSAPDKSGLPSDRFSAERTGGSVSTLTIQRTQQEDSAVYLCASGVQGLDSPLHFGNGTRLTVT.

In its sample, this clone was seen once. The CDR3 reads CASSFLAGPGEQFF. In DNA, the CDR3 is TGTGCCAGCAGCTTTTTAGCGGGACCGGGTGAGCAGTTCTTC. This chain uses TRBV7-2 with TRBJ2-1; TRBD2 matches at 8 bases. Losses at the gene ends were 3 bases for V and 9 bases for J; bases not matched to a gene: 7. Germline values: CDR1 SGHTA, CDR2 FQGNSA. The length of the CDR3 is 14 residues.

The genes are TRBV5-5 and TRBJ2-5; 11 bases match TRBD2. J was trimmed by 5 bases and V by 3 bases; bases with no gene match: 18. CDR1 SGHKS and CDR2 YYEKEE come from the germline V gene (reference sequence). The CDR3 consists of 19 residues. CDR3 in amino acids: CASSSPGLAALRSRETQYF. The DNA of the CDR3 is TGTGCCAGCAGCTCCCCGGGACTAGCGGCTTTACGATCAAGGGAGACCCAGTACTTC.

The chain is built from TRBV5-1 and TRBJ2-3; 10 positions match TRBD2. J gave up 1 base and V 5 bases, and 13 bases lay outside the gene matches. The CDR3 runs to 18 residues. Germline assignment: CDR1 SGHRS and CDR2 YFSETQ. The CDR3 reads CASSRLGGLAERTDTQYF. The CDR3 coding sequence is TGCGCCAGCAGTCGGTTGGGCGGACTAGCGGAGCGCACAGATACGCAGTATTTT.

This clone has only one observation. The gene calls are TRBV6-5 and TRBJ1-2, with 10 bases identical to TRBD1. V dropped 0 bases and J dropped 8; count of bases not matched to a gene: 6. This CDR3 region has 15 residues. The germline gives CDR1 MNHEY, CDR2 SVGAGI. The CDR3 spells CASSYSWTGGSGYTF. CDR3 DNA: TGTGCCAGCAGTTACTCCTGGACAGGGGGTTCCGGCTACACCTTC.

CDR3 bases: TGTGCCAGCAGTGAGTGGGGGGGGCGGCAGCCCCAGCATTTT. Amino acid sequence: CASSEWGGRQPQHF. The genes are TRBV2 and TRBJ1-5; the D gene is possibly TRBD1 (6 bases). Germline V gene sequence: CDR1 SNHLY, CDR2 FYNNEI. V lost 3 bases, J lost 7 bases, and 13 bases lay in between. This CDR3 has 14 amino acids.

This clone has a handful of counts. The J gene is TRBJ1-2, the V gene TRBV5-1; D is ambiguous. Germline V lookup: CDR1 SGHRS, CDR2 YFSETQ. With 0 bases removed from V and 8 bases from J, the gap between germline ends came to 11 bases. This CDR3 has 13 amino acids. CDR3: CASSLAMGSGYTF. The CDR3, as DNA: TGCGCCAGCAGCTTGGCCATGGGGAGCGGCTACACCTTC.

The V and J genes are TRBV4-2 and TRBJ1-5, with 8 nucleotides matching TRBD1. CDR3 length: 15 amino acids. Per germline, CDR1 LGHNA and CDR2 YNFKEQ. The J segment lost 5 bases and the V segment lost 0 bases, leaving 3 bases of the junction unmatched. CDR3 loop: CASSQDQQGDQPQHF. The CDR3 region has the DNA TGTGCCAGCAGCCAAGATCAACAGGGGGATCAGCCCCAGCATTTT.